A selection of T cell receptor beta chains follows, all from one sample in a study of cytomegalovirus exposure and HLA in healthy donors. Clones were read by immunoSEQ multiplex PCR, and TCRdb kept only the in-frame ones, dropping some. The sample has 150,000 to 200,000 clones; 85% to 90% are singletons. Specimen: PBMCs. These TCRs come from a woman aged 18-35 years in good health and CMV-seronegative. The CDR3 runs from the conserved cysteine through the conserved F or W. The D gene is left open where the match is weak. Size is omitted from some rows. Given values are once, few, many or a class for expanded clones.

>TRBV11-3|17|NA|NA|TRBJ1-2
TGTGCCAGCAGCTTAGCGTATGCGGCAGGGCAGAACTATGGCTACACCTTC
CASSLAYAAGQNYGYTF
>TRBV5-4|13|NA|NA|TRBJ1-1
TGTGCCAGCAGCAGTCAGGGACTTACTGAAGCTTTCTTT
CASSSQGLTEAFF
>TRBV2|15|NA|TRBD2|TRBJ2-1
TGTGCCAGCAGCTCCGGGACTAGCGGGAACAATGAGCAGTTCTTC
CASSSGTSGNNEQFF
>TRBV6-4|17|NA|NA|TRBJ1-6
TGTGCCAGCAGCCCCCCTCTCCGTACAGGGTGGTGTTCACCCCTCCACTTT
CASSPPLRTGWCSPLHF
>TRBV7-2|15|NA|TRBD1|TRBJ2-5
TGTGCCAGCAGCTTACAGGGGGCCCCCGGGGAGACCCAGTACTTC
CASSLQGAPGETQYF
>TRBV5-1|17|NA|TRBD1|TRBJ2-7
TGCGCCAGCAGCCGTGACCCGGGACAGGGGGCTCACTACGAGCAGTACTTC
CASSRDPGQGAHYEQYF
>TRBV6-6|16|NA|TRBD2|TRBJ2-1
TGTGCCAGCAGAATTGGGCTAGCGGCCCCTGGCAATGAGCAGTTCTTC
CASRIGLAAPGNEQFF
>TRBV28|13|NA|NA|TRBJ1-1
TGTGCCAGCAGTTTAAGGAGGAACACTGAAGCTTTCTTT
CASSLRRNTEAFF
>TRBV18|15|once|TRBD2|TRBJ2-3
TGTGCCAGCTCACCAACGCTAGCGGGGGGCTATACGCAGTATTTT
CASSPTLAGGYTQYF
>TRBV27|17|NA|TRBD2|TRBJ2-3
TGTGCCAGCAGAAGACTAGCGGGGGGTTTCATCACAGATACGCAGTATTTT
CASRRLAGGFITDTQYF
>TRBV7-2|14|NA|NA|TRBJ2-3
TGTGCCAGCAGCTTTCAAGGGGGTACGGATACGCAGTATTTT
CASSFQGGTDTQYF
>TRBV4-1|14|NA|TRBD1|TRBJ1-2
TGCGCCAGCAGCCAAGAAACAGGGGTCTATGGCTACACCTTC
CASSQETGVYGYTF
>TRBV10-1|17|NA|TRBD2|TRBJ2-7
TGCGCCAGCAGTGAGGGGAAAAGTAGCGGGGGGCCTGGAGAGCAGTACTTC
CASSEGKSSGGPGEQYF
>TRBV28|15|NA|NA|TRBJ1-4
TGTGCCAGCAGTTTATCGGGGGGCACGAATGAAAAACTGTTTTTT
CASSLSGGTNEKLFF
>TRBV6-5|14|NA|TRBD2|TRBJ2-7
TGTGCCAGCAGCCCGGGACTAGTGTCCTACGAGCAGTACTTC
CASSPGLVSYEQYF
>TRBV27|14|NA|TRBD1|TRBJ2-7
TGTGCCAGCAGACTGGGACAGGGGACCTACGAGCAGTACTTC
CASRLGQGTYEQYF
>TRBV28|14|NA|TRBD2|TRBJ2-1
TGTGCCAGCACGCTAGCGGGGGGGCCCAATGAGCAGTTCTTC
CASTLAGGPNEQFF
>TRBV30|15|NA|NA|TRBJ1-1
TGTGCCTGGAGTGCAGGGGCAGGTATGAACACTGAAGCTTTCTTT
CAWSAGAGMNTEAFF
>TRBV10-3|18|NA|TRBD2|TRBJ2-1
TGTGCCATCAGCTCCGGGACTAGCGGGAGGAGGGGGTACAATGAGCAGTTCTTC
CAISSGTSGRRGYNEQFF
>TRBV28|16|NA|NA|TRBJ1-3
TGTGCCAGCAGTACGCCCTACTATGACTCTGGAAACACCATATATTTT
CASSTPYYDSGNTIYF
>TRBV7-9|16|NA|TRBD1|TRBJ2-1
TGTGCCAGCAGCCTAACACGGACAGGGCCCTACAATGAGCAGTTCTTC
CASSLTRTGPYNEQFF
>TRBV7-6|17|NA|NA|TRBJ1-3
TGTGCCAGCAGCGCCCTTACCGGGGGGGGTTTTGGAAACACCATATATTTT
CASSALTGGGFGNTIYF
>TRBV6-6|15|NA|NA|TRBJ2-2
TGTGCCAGCAGCCTCAGGGGAAAGTACACCGGGGAGCTGTTTTTT
CASSLRGKYTGELFF
>TRBV9|16|NA|NA|TRBJ2-5
TGTGCCAGCAGCGTAGGGCTACGAGCGGACCAAGAGACCCAGTACTTC
CASSVGLRADQETQYF
>TRBV7-8|21|NA|TRBD1|TRBJ1-1
TGTGCCAGCAGCTCGAACCAACGAGGGACAGGGGTTCTCTCCATGAACACTGAAGCTTTCTTT
CASSSNQRGTGVLSMNTEAFF
>TRBV2|16|NA|TRBD1|TRBJ2-2
TGTGCCAGCAGCGTACAAGGGACAGGGAACACCGGGGAGCTGTTTTTT
CASSVQGTGNTGELFF
>TRBV19|18|NA|TRBD2|TRBJ2-1
TGTGCCAGTAGTAGCCGACCGACTAGCGGCGATAGAAGGAATGAGCAGTTCTTC
CASSSRPTSGDRRNEQFF
>TRBV4-1|17|NA|TRBD2|TRBJ2-1
TGCGCCAGCAGCGCGACTAGCGGGAGTATGTCCTACAATGAGCAGTTCTTC
CASSATSGSMSYNEQFF
>TRBV27|16|NA|NA|TRBJ1-2
TGTGCCAGCAGCGACCAAAACAGGGCGGCTAACTATGGCTACACCTTC
CASSDQNRAANYGYTF
>TRBV2|14|NA|TRBD1|TRBJ2-7
TGTGCCAGCAGTGAAATTGGGACAGACTACGAGCAGTACTTC
CASSEIGTDYEQYF
>TRBV7-2|12|NA|NA|TRBJ2-2
TGTGCCAGCAGCCCCCAATCAGGGGAGCTGTTTTTT
CASSPQSGELFF
>TRBV19|15|NA|NA|TRBJ1-1
TGTGCCAGTAGTACAGAAGGCGGATTGAACACTGAAGCTTTCTTT
CASSTEGGLNTEAFF
>TRBV5-6|15|once|NA|TRBJ1-5
TGTGCCAGCAGCTTGTTTACAGACCTCAGGCAGCCCCAGCATTTT
CASSLFTDLRQPQHF
>TRBV12-5|14|NA|NA|TRBJ2-3
TGTGCTAGTGGTTTGGGCGCGGGCAGGGATACGCAGTATTTT
CASGLGAGRDTQYF
>TRBV28|13|NA|NA|TRBJ1-1
TGTGCCAGCACCGATATGGCGAACACTGAAGCTTTCTTT
CASTDMANTEAFF
>TRBV9|18|NA|TRBD2|TRBJ2-5
TGTGCCAGCAGCGTAGGGGCAGGGGGAGCGGGAGGTATGGAGACCCAGTACTTC
CASSVGAGGAGGMETQYF
>TRBV7-4|14|NA|NA|TRBJ1-5
TGTGCCAGCAGCGGACTGTTCTCCAATCAGCCCCAGCATTTT
CASSGLFSNQPQHF
>TRBV5-8|14|NA|TRBD1|TRBJ2-1
TGTGCCAGCAGCTTCGGGACAGGGTCCAATGAGCAGTTCTTC
CASSFGTGSNEQFF
>TRBV6-5|14|NA|TRBD2|TRBJ2-7
TGTGCCAGCAGTGTCCTAGCGGGAGTTTACGAGCAGTACTTC
CASSVLAGVYEQYF
>TRBV7-9|17|NA|NA|TRBJ2-3
TGTGCCAGCAGCTTATCTCGACAGTCGACGGGTACAGATACGCAGTATTTT
CASSLSRQSTGTDTQYF
>TRBV7-7|16|NA|TRBD2|TRBJ2-3
TGTGCTAGCAGCTTAGGGCTAGCGGGAGGCACAGATACGCAGTATTTT
CASSLGLAGGTDTQYF